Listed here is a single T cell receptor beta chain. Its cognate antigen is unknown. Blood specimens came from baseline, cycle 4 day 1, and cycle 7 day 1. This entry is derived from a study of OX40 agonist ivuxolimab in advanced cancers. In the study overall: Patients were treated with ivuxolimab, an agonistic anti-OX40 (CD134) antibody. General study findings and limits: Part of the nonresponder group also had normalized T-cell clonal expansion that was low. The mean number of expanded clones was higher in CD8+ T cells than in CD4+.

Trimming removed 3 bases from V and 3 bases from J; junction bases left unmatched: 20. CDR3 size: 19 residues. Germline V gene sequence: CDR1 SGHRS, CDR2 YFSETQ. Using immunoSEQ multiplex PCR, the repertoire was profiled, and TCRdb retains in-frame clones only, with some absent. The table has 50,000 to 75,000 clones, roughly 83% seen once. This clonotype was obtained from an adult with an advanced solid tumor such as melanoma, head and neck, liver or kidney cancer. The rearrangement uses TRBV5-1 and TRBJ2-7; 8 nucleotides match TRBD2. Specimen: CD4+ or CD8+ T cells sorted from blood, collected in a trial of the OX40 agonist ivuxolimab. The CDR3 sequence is CASSYTGVAGPQGDYEQYF. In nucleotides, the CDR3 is TGCGCCAGCAGCTACACCGGGGTAGCGGGGCCCCAAGGGGACTACGAGCAGTACTTC.